These 12 T cell receptor beta chains originate from one sample sequenced in a study of OX40 agonist ivuxolimab in advanced cancers. Libraries were prepared by immunoSEQ multiplex PCR; TCRdb keeps only in-frame clonotypes and omits some of them. The sample lists 100,000 to 130,000 clones, approximately 90% occurring once. The starting material was CD4+ or CD8+ T cells sorted from blood, obtained in a trial of the OX40 agonist ivuxolimab. The receptor source for this set is an adult with an advanced solid tumor such as melanoma, head and neck, liver or kidney cancer.

The chain has TRBV29-1 and TRBJ1-5, with 7 bases lining up with TRBD1. CDR1 is SQVTM and CDR2 is ANQGSEA in the germline V gene. The V segment lost 4 bases and the J segment 8 bases; nucleotides outside the gene matches: 11. This CDR3 spans 14 amino acids. CDR3 region: CSVGATGAAEPQHF. The CDR3 DNA is TGCAGCGTTGGGGCTACAGGGGCGGCGGAGCCCCAGCATTTT.

The gene calls are TRBV7-2 and TRBJ1-2; D uncertain. This CDR3 has 13 residues. Germline CDR1 SGHTA, CDR2 FQGNSA. V was trimmed by 1 base and J by 3 bases, leaving 6 bases between them. The CDR3 sequence: CASSLGQDYGYTF. CDR3 sequence (DNA): TGTGCCAGCAGCTTAGGTCAGGACTATGGCTACACCTTC.

Turning to this clone: Other DNA sequences in this sample translate to the same CDR3. The rearrangement uses TRBV7-3 and TRBJ2-6, with a weak D call TRBD1 (5 bases). Germline V gene data show CDR1 as SGHTA and CDR2 as FQGTGA. The length of the CDR3 is 15 residues. V was cut by 2 bases and J by 2 bases, with 7 bases left in between. CDR3 sequence: CASSLQGTGANVLTF. The CDR3 DNA is TGTGCCAGCAGCTTACAGGGTACTGGGGCCAACGTCCTGACTTTC.

The chain joins TRBV2 to TRBJ1-4; 10 nucleotides align to TRBD1. Losses at the gene ends were 6 bases for V and 7 bases for J; bases not matched to a gene: 8. Germline V lookup: CDR1 SNHLY, CDR2 FYNNEI. This CDR3 has 15 amino acids. The CDR3 loop is CASSAGQGEGEKLFF. CDR3 DNA: TGTGCCAGCAGCGCAGGACAGGGGGAAGGTGAAAAACTGTTTTTT.

V usage is TRBV2 and J usage is TRBJ1-4; 7 positions agree with TRBD1. The V and J ends lost 6 bases and 0 bases, in that order; junction bases with no gene match: 4. This CDR3 contains 15 residues. CDR1 and CDR2 (germline): SNHLY, FYNNEI. The DNA of the CDR3 is TGTGCCAGCAGCGGACAGGAAGCAACTAATGAAAAACTGTTTTTT. Its protein product is CASSGQEATNEKLFF.

This sequence joins TRBV11-3 and TRBJ1-2; 12 bases align to TRBD1. Germline V lookup: CDR1 SGHNT, CDR2 YENEEA. V dropped 4 bases and J dropped 4; count of bases not matched to a gene: 4. The CDR3 is 15 residues long. As DNA, the CDR3 is TGTGCCAGCAGCTCACCGGGACAGGGGGCCTATGGCTACACCTTC. Residues: CASSSPGQGAYGYTF.

J is TRBJ2-3 and V is TRBV5-4; the match to TRBD1 covers 10 bases. Germline V gene data show CDR1 as SGHNT and CDR2 as YYREEE (reference sequence). The V segment lost 1 base and the J segment 3 bases; nucleotides outside the gene matches: 8. The CDR3 runs 17 residues. CDR3 amino acids: CASSLSATGGATDTQYF. The CDR3 DNA follows: TGTGCCAGCAGCTTGTCTGCGACAGGGGGCGCGACAGATACGCAGTATTTT.

The chain combines TRBV5-1 with TRBJ1-1, with TRBD1 as a possible D gene (5 bases). The CDR3 length is 16 residues. The ends were cut back, 2 bases at V and 0 bases at J, with 14 bases in the middle. Germline loops: CDR1 SGHRS, CDR2 YFSETQ. The CDR3 DNA reads as TGCGCCAGCAGCTTTCGCACAGGCGGCATGAACACTGAAGCTTTCTTT. The encoded protein is CASSFRTGGMNTEAFF.

The chain employs TRBV19 and TRBJ1-5; the match to TRBD1 covers 7 bases. After removal of 9 bases from V and 7 bases from J, the junction contained 9 bases not matched to a gene. Germline CDR1 is LNHDA and CDR2 is SQIVND (reference sequence). CDR3 size: 13 residues. The chain's CDR3 is CASKGQAAQPQHF. CDR3 DNA: TGTGCCAGCAAAGGACAGGCGGCCCAGCCCCAGCATTTT.

This clone has a single count. The V call is TRBV5-8, the J call TRBJ2-3; a weak D match, TRBD1 (6 bases). The V end lost 4 bases, the J end lost 0 bases, and 15 bases lay between the germline ends. Germline V gives CDR1 SGHTS, CDR2 YDEGEE. This CDR3 comprises 16 residues. The CDR3 loop is CASSPHRDTSTDTQYF. CDR3 nucleotides: TGTGCCAGCAGCCCGCACAGGGACACTAGCACAGATACGCAGTATTTT.

The genes are TRBV18 and TRBJ1-5, with 9 bases aligning to TRBD1. The CDR3 runs to 13 residues. Germline-derived CDR1 and CDR2 are KGHSH and LQKENI. J gave up 7 bases and V 3 bases, and 1 base lay outside the gene matches. The CDR3 nucleotides are TGTGCCAGCTCACCGACAGGGGGACAGCCCCAGCATTTT. This sequence encodes CASSPTGGQPQHF.

This chain connects TRBV6-5 to TRBJ1-1, with 10 bases matching TRBD1. The CDR3 contains 13 residues. Germline CDR1 MNHEY, CDR2 SVGAGI. J lost 7 bases, V lost 5 bases, and 4 bases had no gene match. The chain's CDR3 is CASSKTGGGEAFF. DNA of the CDR3: TGTGCCAGCAGTAAGACAGGGGGCGGTGAAGCTTTCTTT.